The 10 T cell receptor beta chains given below trace back to one sample, sequenced in a study of response to subunit inactivated influenza vaccine. TCRdb recomputed calls from the RT-PCR reads with MiXCR, one row per CDR3 protein. The sample records 650,000 to 850,000 distinct CDR3 sequences, approximately 13% being singletons. This material consisted of PBMCs from blood, taken around 14 days before vaccination. The receptors originated from a man aged 50 to 60 who received an inactivated influenza vaccine.

This clonotype appeared a few times. J is TRBJ2-2 and V is TRBV12-3 or TRBV12-4; 7 bases are shared with TRBD2. The junction had 6 bases not matched to a gene; V was cut back by 8 bases and J by 6 bases. The CDR3 is 13 amino acids. CDR3 DNA sequence: TGTGCCAGCGGACAAGCGGGGCCCGGGGAGCTGTTTTTT. It yields the protein CASGQAGPGELFF.

The gene calls are TRBV6-1 and TRBJ2-3; either TRBD1 or TRBD2 may supply D (5 bases each). Trimming stripped 6 bases from V and 3 bases from J, with 16 bases between. The CDR3 has 15 residues. The V gene's germline CDR1 is MNHNS and CDR2 SASEGT. CDR3 DNA sequence: TGTGCCAGCAGCCCCCCGGGGCGCAGAACAGATACGCAGTATTTT. This sequence encodes CASSPPGRRTDTQYF.

This clonotype turned up a few times. CDR3 nucleotides: TGTGCCAGCAGCCAAGATAGACAGCGATATCGCCATGAGCAGTTCTTC. Protein: CASSQDRQRYRHEQFF. The chain couples TRBV7-9 to TRBJ2-1, with TRBD1 as a possible D gene (5 bases). Germline CDR1 and CDR2: SEHNR and FQNEAQ (reference sequence). The CDR3 contains 16 residues. The V and J ends lost 5 bases and 8 bases respectively, with 22 bases between them.

This clonotype was picked up many times. This chain uses TRBV27 with TRBJ2-7, with D hard to call. The CDR3 totals 13 residues. CDR1 and CDR2 from the germline V gene are MNHEY and SMNVEV (reference sequence). V was trimmed by 4 bases and J by 3 bases, leaving 10 bases between them. The CDR3 region has the DNA TGTGCCAGCAGTTATCCGGGCGACTACGAGCAGTACTTC. Amino acid sequence: CASSYPGDYEQYF.

The sample holds a few counts of this clonotype. The V and J genes are TRBV28 and TRBJ2-2, with unresolved D. Trimming shortened V by 11 bases and J by 7 bases, and 20 bases separated the two germline ends. CDR1 is MDHEN and CDR2 is SYDVKM in the germline V gene. The CDR3 contains 14 residues. The CDR3 region has the DNA TGTGCCTGCCAAAGTAATCGGGTGGTCGGGGAGCTGTTTTTT. Translated, it gives CACQSNRVVGELFF.

This rearrangement joins TRBV15 to TRBJ2-1; 10 bases are shared with TRBD1. V shed 2 bases, J shed 7 bases, and the junction held 14 bases outside the gene matches. Germline-derived CDR1 and CDR2 are LNHNV and YYDKDF (reference sequence). This CDR3 spans 18 amino acids. The CDR3 DNA sequence: TGTGCCACCAGCAGACCCGGGACAGGGGTTCCGCAGCGGAATGAGCAGTTCTTC. It yields the protein CATSRPGTGVPQRNEQFF.

CDR3 residues: CASSLGFGSDTQYF. The CDR3 bases are TGCGCCAGCAGCTTGGGCTTCGGCTCAGATACGCAGTATTTT. The gene calls are TRBV5-1 and TRBJ2-3; D gene unclear. The length of the CDR3 is 14 residues. Trimming pared 0 bases from V and 4 bases from J, leaving 9 bases between. Germline loops: CDR1 SGHRS, CDR2 YFSETQ.

CDR3: CASSLVRGANTDTQYF. CDR3 nucleotide sequence: TGTGCCAGCAGCTTAGTGCGCGGTGCGAACACAGATACGCAGTATTTT. This rearrangement joins TRBV7-2 to TRBJ2-3; D ambiguous. V lost 1 base and J 2 bases, leaving 13 bases between the germline ends. The CDR3 contains 16 residues. Germline loops: CDR1 SGHTA, CDR2 FQGNSA.

The rearrangement links TRBV29-1 to TRBJ1-2; 10 nucleotides agree with TRBD1. There are 11 residues in the CDR3. Germline V gene sequence: CDR1 SQVTM, CDR2 ANQGSEA. V was pared by 7 bases and J by 8 bases, with 4 bases of the junction left unmatched. CDR3 loop: CSGQGQGGYTF. Written as DNA, the CDR3 is TGCAGCGGCCAGGGACAGGGGGGCTACACCTTC.

This chain links TRBV6-6 with TRBJ2-1, with 10 bases that match TRBD2. The V gene end was trimmed by 2 bases and the J gene end by 4 bases; junction bases not matched to a gene: 5. The CDR3 is made up of 16 amino acids. The germline CDR1 and CDR2 sequences are MNHNY and SVGAGI (reference sequence). For the CDR3, the DNA is TGTGCCAGCAGTTACGGGGGGACTAGCGAGTACAATGAGCAGTTCTTC. It yields the protein CASSYGGTSEYNEQFF.